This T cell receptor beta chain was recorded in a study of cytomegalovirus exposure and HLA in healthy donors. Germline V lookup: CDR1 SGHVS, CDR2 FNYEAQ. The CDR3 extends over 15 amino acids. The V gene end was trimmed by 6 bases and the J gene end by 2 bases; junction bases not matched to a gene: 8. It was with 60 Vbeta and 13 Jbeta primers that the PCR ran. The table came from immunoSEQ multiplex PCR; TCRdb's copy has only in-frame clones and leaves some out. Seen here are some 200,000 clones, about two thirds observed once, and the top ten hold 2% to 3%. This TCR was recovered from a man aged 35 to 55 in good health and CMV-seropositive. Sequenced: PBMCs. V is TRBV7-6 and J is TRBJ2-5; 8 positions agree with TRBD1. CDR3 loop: CASRAGTGLQETQYF. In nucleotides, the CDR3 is TGTGCCAGCAGGGCCGGGACAGGACTGCAAGAGACCCAGTACTTC.